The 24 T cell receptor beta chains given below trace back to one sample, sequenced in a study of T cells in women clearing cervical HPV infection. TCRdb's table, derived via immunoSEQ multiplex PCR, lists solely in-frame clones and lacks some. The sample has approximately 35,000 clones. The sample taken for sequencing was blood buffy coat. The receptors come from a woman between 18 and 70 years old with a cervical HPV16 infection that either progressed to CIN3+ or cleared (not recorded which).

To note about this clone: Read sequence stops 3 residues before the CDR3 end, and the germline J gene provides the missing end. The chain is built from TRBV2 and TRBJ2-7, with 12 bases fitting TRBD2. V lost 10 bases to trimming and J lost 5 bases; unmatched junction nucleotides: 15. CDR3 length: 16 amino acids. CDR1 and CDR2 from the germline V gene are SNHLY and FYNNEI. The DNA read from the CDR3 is TGTGCCAATTTGACGACTAGCGGGGGACCCATCAACGAG. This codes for CANLTTSGGPINE. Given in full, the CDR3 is CANLTTSGGPINEQYF.

CDR3 amino acids: CASSRGTSNEKLFF. CDR3 bases read: TGTGCCAGCAGCCGCGGGACAAGTAATGAAAAA. The V call is TRBV5-4, the J call TRBJ1-4, with a possible D match to TRBD1 (6 bases). Coverage ceases 3 residues before the CDR3 finishes, and the germline J gene fills in the end. CDR1 SGHNT and CDR2 YYREEE come from the germline V gene (reference sequence). The CDR3 consists of 14 residues. V lost 4 bases and J 4 bases, leaving 11 bases between the germline ends.

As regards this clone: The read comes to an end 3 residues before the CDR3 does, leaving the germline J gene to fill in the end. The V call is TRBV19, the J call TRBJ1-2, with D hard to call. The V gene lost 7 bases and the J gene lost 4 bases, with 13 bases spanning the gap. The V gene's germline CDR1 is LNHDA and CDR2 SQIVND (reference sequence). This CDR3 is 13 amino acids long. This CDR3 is CASKRGEVYGYTF. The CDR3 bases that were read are TGTGCCAGTAAGCGGGGAGAAGTCTATGGC.

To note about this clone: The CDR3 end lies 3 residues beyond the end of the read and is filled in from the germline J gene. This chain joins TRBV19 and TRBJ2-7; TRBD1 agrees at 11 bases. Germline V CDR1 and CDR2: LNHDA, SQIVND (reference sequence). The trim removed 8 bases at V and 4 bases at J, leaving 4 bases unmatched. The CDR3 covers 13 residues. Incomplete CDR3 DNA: TGTGCCAGTTCCGGGACAGGGGGGTACGAG. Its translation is CASSGTGGYE. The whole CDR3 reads CASSGTGGYEQYF.

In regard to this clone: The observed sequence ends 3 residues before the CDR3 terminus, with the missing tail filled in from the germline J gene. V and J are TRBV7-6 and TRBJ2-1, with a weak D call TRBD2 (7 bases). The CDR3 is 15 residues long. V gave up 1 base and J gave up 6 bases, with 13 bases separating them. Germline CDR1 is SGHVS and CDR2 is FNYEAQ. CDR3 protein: CASSLEGGDGNEQFF. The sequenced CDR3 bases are TGTGCCAGCAGCTTAGAGGGGGGGGACGGCAATGAG.

Here the CDR3 reads CASSLTGVRSYEQYF. The DNA read from the CDR3 is TGTGCCAGCAGTTTAACAGGGGTTAGGTCCTACGAG. The chain couples TRBV28 to TRBJ2-7, with TRBD1 identical over 7 bases. The read ends 3 residues shy of where the CDR3 ends; the end is completed using the germline J gene. This CDR3 has 15 residues. J lost 1 base, V lost 2 bases, and 5 bases had no gene match. Germline CDR1 MDHEN, CDR2 SYDVKM.

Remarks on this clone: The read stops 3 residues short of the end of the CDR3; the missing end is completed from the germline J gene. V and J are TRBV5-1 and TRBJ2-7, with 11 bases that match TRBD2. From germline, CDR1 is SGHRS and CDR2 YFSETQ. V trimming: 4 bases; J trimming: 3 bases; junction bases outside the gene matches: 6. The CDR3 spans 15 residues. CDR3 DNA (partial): TGCGCCAGCAGCGTTTACGGGACTAGCGGCTACGAG. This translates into CASSVYGTSGYE. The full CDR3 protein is CASSVYGTSGYEQYF.

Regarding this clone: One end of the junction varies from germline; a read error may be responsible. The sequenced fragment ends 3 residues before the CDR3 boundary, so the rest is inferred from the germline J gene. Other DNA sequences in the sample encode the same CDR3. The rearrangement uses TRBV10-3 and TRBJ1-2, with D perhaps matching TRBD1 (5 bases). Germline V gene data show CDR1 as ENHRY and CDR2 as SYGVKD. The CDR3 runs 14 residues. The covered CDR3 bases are TGTGCCATCTCGGTCACAGGACGGATCTATGGA. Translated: CAISVTGRIYG. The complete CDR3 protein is CAISVTGRIYGYTF.

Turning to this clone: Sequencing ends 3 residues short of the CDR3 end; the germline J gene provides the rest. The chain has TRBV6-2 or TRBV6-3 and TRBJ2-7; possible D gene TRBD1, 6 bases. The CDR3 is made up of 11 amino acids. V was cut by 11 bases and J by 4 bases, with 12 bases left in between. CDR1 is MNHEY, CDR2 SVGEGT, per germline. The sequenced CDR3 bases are TGTGCCTCCACGAGGGGGTACGAG. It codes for CASTRGYE. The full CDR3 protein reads CASTRGYEQYF.

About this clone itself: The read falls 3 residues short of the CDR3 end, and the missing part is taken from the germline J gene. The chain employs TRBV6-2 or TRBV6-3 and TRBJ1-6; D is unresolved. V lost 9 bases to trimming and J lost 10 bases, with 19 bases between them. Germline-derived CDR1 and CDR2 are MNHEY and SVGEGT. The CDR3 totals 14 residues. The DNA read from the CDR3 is TGTGCCAGACGGCCGGCAGGTAGATTATCACCC. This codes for CARRPAGRLSP. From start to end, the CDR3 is CARRPAGRLSPLHF.

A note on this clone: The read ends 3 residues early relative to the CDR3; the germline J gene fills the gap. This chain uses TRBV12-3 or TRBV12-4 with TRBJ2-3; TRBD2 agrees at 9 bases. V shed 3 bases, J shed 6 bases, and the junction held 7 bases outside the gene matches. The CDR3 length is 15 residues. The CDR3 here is CASSFWRGGSDTQYF. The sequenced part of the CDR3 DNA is TGTGCCAGCAGTTTTTGGCGGGGGGGCTCGGATACG.

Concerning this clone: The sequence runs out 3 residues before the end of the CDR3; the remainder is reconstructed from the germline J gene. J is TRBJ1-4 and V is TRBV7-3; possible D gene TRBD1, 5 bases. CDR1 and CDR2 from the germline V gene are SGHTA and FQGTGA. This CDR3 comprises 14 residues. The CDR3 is CASSSSAGANVLFF. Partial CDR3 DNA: TGTGCCAGCAGCTCTTCGGCTGGGGCCAACGTA.

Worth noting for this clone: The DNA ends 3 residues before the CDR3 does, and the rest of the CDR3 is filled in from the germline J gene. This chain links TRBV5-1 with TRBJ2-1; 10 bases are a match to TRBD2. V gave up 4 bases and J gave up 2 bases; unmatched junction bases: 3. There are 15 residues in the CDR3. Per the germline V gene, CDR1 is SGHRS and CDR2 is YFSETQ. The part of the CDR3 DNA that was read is TGCGCCAGCAGCGGTCTAGCGGGGGCCTACAATGAG. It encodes CASSGLAGAYNE. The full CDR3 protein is CASSGLAGAYNEQFF.

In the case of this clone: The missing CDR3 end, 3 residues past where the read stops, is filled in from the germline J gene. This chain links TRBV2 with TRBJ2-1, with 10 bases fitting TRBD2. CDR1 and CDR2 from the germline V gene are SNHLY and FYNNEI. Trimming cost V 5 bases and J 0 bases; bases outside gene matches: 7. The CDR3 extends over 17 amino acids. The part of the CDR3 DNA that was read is TGTGCCAGCAGTATCGAAGCGGGGGGGCCCTCCTACAATGAG. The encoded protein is CASSIEAGGPSYNE. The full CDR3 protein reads CASSIEAGGPSYNEQFF.

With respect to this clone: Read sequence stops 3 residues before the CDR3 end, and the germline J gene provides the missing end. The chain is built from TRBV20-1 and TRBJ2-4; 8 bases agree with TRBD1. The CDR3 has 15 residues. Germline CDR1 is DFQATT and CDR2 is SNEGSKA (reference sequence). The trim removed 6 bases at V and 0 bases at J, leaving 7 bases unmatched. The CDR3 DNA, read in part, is TGCAGTGCGGGACAGGAAAACATAGCCAAAAACATT. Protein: CSAGQENIAKNI. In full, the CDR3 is CSAGQENIAKNIQYF.

The CDR3 here is CASSRELASLSPQHF. CDR3 bases read: TGCGCCAGCAGCAGAGAACTAGCGTCCCTTTCCCCC. V is TRBV5-1 and J is TRBJ1-5, with D unclear. The read finishes 3 residues shy of the CDR3 end, and the germline J gene is used to complete it. This CDR3 has 15 amino acids. Germline V lookup: CDR1 SGHRS, CDR2 YFSETQ.

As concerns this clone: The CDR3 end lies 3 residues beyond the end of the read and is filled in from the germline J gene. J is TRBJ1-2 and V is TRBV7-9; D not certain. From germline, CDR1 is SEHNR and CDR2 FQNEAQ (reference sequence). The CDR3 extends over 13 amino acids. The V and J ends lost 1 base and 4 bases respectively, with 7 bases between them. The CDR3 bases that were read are TGTGCCAGCAGCTTAGTCGGTTCCTATGGC. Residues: CASSLVGSYG. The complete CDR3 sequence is CASSLVGSYGYTF.

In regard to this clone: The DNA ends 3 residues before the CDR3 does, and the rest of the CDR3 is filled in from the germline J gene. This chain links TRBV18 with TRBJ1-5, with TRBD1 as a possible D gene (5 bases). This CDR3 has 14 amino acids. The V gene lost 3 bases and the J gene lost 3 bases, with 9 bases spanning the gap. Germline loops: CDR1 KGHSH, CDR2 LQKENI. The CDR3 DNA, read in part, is TGTGCCAGCTCACCCGACAGCATCAATCAGCCC. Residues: CASSPDSINQP. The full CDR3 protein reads CASSPDSINQPQHF. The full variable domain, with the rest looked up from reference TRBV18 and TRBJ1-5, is NAGVMQNPRHLVRRRGQEARLRCSPMKGHSHVYWYRQLPEEGLKFMVYLQKENIIDESGMPKERFSAEFPKEGPSILRIQQVVRGDSAAYFCASSPDSINQPQHFGDGTRLSIL.

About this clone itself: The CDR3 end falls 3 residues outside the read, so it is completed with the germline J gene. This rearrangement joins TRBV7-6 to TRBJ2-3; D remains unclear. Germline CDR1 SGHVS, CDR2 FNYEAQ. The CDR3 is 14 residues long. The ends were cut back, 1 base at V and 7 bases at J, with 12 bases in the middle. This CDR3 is CASSLEAEGYTQYF. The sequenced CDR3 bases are TGTGCCAGCAGCTTAGAGGCTGAAGGGTATACG. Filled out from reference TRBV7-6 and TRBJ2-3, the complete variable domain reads GAGVSQSPRYKVTKRGQDVALRCDPISGHVSLYWYRQALGQGPEFLTYFNYEAQQDKSGLPNDRFSAERPEGSISTLTIQRTEQRDSAMYRCASSLEAEGYTQYFGPGTRLTVL.

The sequenced part of the CDR3 DNA is TGTGCCAGACGCCGGGACACGAATTCACCA. Protein sequence: CARRRDTNSP. From start to end, the CDR3 is CARRRDTNSPLFF. This chain links TRBV2 with TRBJ1-4, with a weak D call TRBD1 (6 bases). The read finishes 3 residues shy of the CDR3 end, and the germline J gene is used to complete it. The CDR3 loop spans 13 amino acids. CDR1 and CDR2 (germline): SNHLY, FYNNEI.

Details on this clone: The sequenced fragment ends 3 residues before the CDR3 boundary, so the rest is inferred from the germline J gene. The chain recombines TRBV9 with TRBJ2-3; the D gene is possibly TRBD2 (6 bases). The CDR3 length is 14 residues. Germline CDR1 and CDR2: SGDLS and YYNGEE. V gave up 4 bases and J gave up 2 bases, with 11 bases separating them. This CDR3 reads CASSLGLHTDTQYF. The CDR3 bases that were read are TGTGCCAGCAGCTTGGGACTCCACACAGATACG.

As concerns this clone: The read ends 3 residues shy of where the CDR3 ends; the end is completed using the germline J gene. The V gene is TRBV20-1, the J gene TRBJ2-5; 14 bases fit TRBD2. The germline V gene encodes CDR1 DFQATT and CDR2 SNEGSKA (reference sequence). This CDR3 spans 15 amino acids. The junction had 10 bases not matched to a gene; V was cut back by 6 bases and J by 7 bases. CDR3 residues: CSANQGTSGGGTQYF. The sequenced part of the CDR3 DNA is TGCAGTGCGAACCAAGGGACTAGCGGGGGCGGGACC.

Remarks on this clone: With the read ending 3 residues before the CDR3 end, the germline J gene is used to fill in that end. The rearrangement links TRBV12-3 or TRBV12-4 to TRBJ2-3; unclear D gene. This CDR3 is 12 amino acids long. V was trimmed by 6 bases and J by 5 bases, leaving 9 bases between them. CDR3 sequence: CASSSFIDTQYF. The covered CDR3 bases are TGTGCCAGCAGCTCCTTTATAGATACG.

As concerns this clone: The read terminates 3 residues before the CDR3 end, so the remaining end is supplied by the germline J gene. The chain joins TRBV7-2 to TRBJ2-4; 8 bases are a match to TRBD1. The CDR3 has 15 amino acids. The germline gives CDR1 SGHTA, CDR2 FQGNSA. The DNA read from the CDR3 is TGTGCCAGCAGACAAGGACAGGGCTCTTACTATGGT. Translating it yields CASRQGQGSYYG. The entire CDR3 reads CASRQGQGSYYGQYF.